The 32 T cell receptor beta chains below were found in one sample sequenced in a study of T cell responses to AZD1222 COVID-19 vaccine. Profiled with immunoSEQ multiplex PCR; TCRdb holds only in-frame clones, not every one. The table records about 160,000 clones, 88% of them present only once. Sequencing used peripheral blood, obtained on day 0 of AZD1222 vaccination. The receptors were sampled from an adult in good health.

The chain recombines TRBV3-1 (or the pseudogene TRBV3-2) with TRBJ2-7, with D hard to call. V was pared by 4 bases and J by 3 bases, with 10 bases between. Germline V gives CDR1 LGHDT, CDR2 YNNKEL (reference sequence). The length of the CDR3 is 13 residues. CDR3 region: CASSPWGYYEQYF. CDR3 coding DNA: TGTGCCAGCAGCCCCTGGGGATACTACGAGCAGTACTTC.

This sequence joins TRBV25-1 and TRBJ1-1, with TRBD1 matching 7 bases. The CDR3 has 14 amino acids. Losses at the gene ends were 10 bases for V and 0 bases for J; bases not matched to a gene: 8. Looked up from germline, CDR1 is MGHDK and CDR2 is SYGVNS. The CDR3 here is CATSRDSLNTEAFF. The CDR3 DNA sequence: TGTGCCACCTCCCGGGACAGTTTGAACACTGAAGCTTTCTTT.

The V and J genes are TRBV7-2 and TRBJ1-1; 7 bases agree with TRBD1. The CDR3 length is 12 residues. From germline, CDR1 is SGHTA and CDR2 FQGNSA. With V trimmed by 11 bases and J by 1 base, 4 bases remained unmatched. The CDR3 DNA is TGTGCCGGGCGACAGGGGAACACTGAAGCTTTCTTT. Residues: CAGRQGNTEAFF.

CDR3 in DNA: TGTGCCAGCAGTTTATTTTCCTCGGCTAACTATGGCTACACCTTC. Protein sequence: CASSLFSSANYGYTF. V and J are TRBV27 and TRBJ1-2; D not certain. V lost 1 base and J 0 bases, leaving 9 bases between the germline ends. The CDR3 has 15 amino acids. CDR1 is MNHEY, CDR2 SMNVEV, per germline (reference sequence).

The chain is built from TRBV30 and TRBJ1-4; D gene unclear. The V gene's germline CDR1 is GTSNPN and CDR2 SVGIG (reference sequence). CDR3 size: 15 residues. Trimming pared 3 bases from V and 0 bases from J, leaving 11 bases between. CDR3 protein: CAWRRPTTTNEKLFF. CDR3 in DNA: TGTGCCTGGAGGAGACCGACAACAACTAATGAAAAACTGTTTTTT.

The V and J genes are TRBV4-2 and TRBJ1-1; 11 bases match TRBD1. Germline V gene lookup returns CDR1 LGHNA and CDR2 YNFKEQ. The CDR3 has 17 amino acids. With V trimmed by 2 bases and J by 5 bases, 10 bases remained unmatched. Written as DNA, the CDR3 is TGTGCCAGCAGCCAACTACTCGGGACAGGGGGTTGGACTGAAGCTTTCTTT. Translated, it gives CASSQLLGTGGWTEAFF.

The chain is built from TRBV28 and TRBJ1-5; the D is unclear. The CDR3 loop spans 13 amino acids. V was trimmed by 6 bases and J by 0 bases, leaving 6 bases between them. Germline lookup yields CDR1 MDHEN and CDR2 SYDVKM. The CDR3 DNA sequence: TGTGCCAGCAGAACCCATAGCAATCAGCCCCAGCATTTT. As protein: CASRTHSNQPQHF. Based on the CDR3 plus reference TRBV28 and TRBJ1-5, the full variable domain is DVKVTQSSRYLVKRTGEKVFLECVQDMDHENMFWYRQDPGLGLRLIYFSYDVKMKEKGDIPEGYSVSREKKERFSLILESASTNQTSMYLCASRTHSNQPQHFGDGTRLSIL.

This clone was observed a few times. This sequence joins TRBV18 and TRBJ2-7, with 9 bases matching TRBD1. This CDR3 spans 15 amino acids. Trimming took 4 bases from V and 3 from J; bases not matched to a gene: 7. Germline V gene data show CDR1 as KGHSH and CDR2 as LQKENI. The CDR3 DNA sequence: TGTGCCAGCTCACTAACCGGGACAGGGAGCTACGAGCAGTACTTC. This translates into CASSLTGTGSYEQYF.

The chain couples TRBV5-5 to TRBJ1-2; D perhaps matches TRBD1 (5 bases). Germline CDR1 reads SGHKS; CDR2 reads YYEKEE (reference sequence). V was cut by 4 bases and J by 8 bases, with 15 bases left in between. The CDR3 is 13 amino acids. The DNA of the CDR3 is TGTGCCAGCAGCCCGGGACCATCGGACGGCTACACCTTC. It is translated as CASSPGPSDGYTF.

This sequence joins TRBV6-1 and TRBJ1-1, with unresolved D. V lost 3 bases, J lost 0 bases, and 11 bases lay in between. The CDR3 covers 15 residues. Germline-derived CDR1 and CDR2 are MNHNS and SASEGT. CDR3 nucleotide sequence: TGTGCCAGCAGTGAGCTTGAGACCCTGAACACTGAAGCTTTCTTT. This translates into CASSELETLNTEAFF.

The chain uses TRBV28 and TRBJ1-3; D is perhaps TRBD1 (6 bases). Trimming shortened V by 1 base and J by 0 bases, and 10 bases separated the two germline ends. The CDR3 is 16 amino acids. The germline V gene encodes CDR1 MDHEN and CDR2 SYDVKM. CDR3 coding DNA: TGTGCCAGCAGTTTATCCCCGGACAGCTCTGGAAACACCATATATTTT. Translating it yields CASSLSPDSSGNTIYF. The full variable domain, with the rest looked up from reference TRBV28 and TRBJ1-3, is DVKVTQSSRYLVKRTGEKVFLECVQDMDHENMFWYRQDPGLGLRLIYFSYDVKMKEKGDIPEGYSVSREKKERFSLILESASTNQTSMYLCASSLSPDSSGNTIYFGEGSWLTVV.

This clone was counted between two and nine times. V is TRBV3-1 (or the pseudogene TRBV3-2) and J is TRBJ1-4; 7 bases are a match to TRBD1. Looked up from germline, CDR1 is LGHDT and CDR2 is YNNKEL (reference sequence). Trimming took 2 bases from V and 8 from J; bases not matched to a gene: 2. The length of the CDR3 is 13 residues. The CDR3 sequence is CASSQLDREKLFF. For the CDR3, the DNA is TGTGCCAGCAGCCAATTGGACAGGGAAAAACTGTTTTTT.

The rearrangement links TRBV28 to TRBJ1-1; 9 nucleotides match TRBD1. J was trimmed by 4 bases and V by 6 bases; bases with no gene match: 9. From germline, CDR1 is MDHEN and CDR2 SYDVKM. The CDR3 has 15 residues. CDR3 in DNA: TGTGCCAGCAGATTACACGGGACAGGGATCACTGAAGCTTTCTTT. This gives the protein CASRLHGTGITEAFF.

The V and J genes are TRBV6-1 and TRBJ1-5; D gene uncertain. Per germline, CDR1 MNHNS and CDR2 SASEGT. The CDR3 is 20 amino acids. Trimming pared 0 bases from V and 2 bases from J, leaving 23 bases between. Here the CDR3 DNA reads TGTGCCAGCAGTGAAGCCTTTGGCTCCCAGGACCGGAGTCGCAATCAGCCCCAGCATTTT. Residues: CASSEAFGSQDRSRNQPQHF.

This chain uses TRBV2 with TRBJ1-5; D not certain. The V gene lost 4 bases and the J gene lost 0 bases, with 10 bases spanning the gap. Germline-derived CDR1 and CDR2 are SNHLY and FYNNEI. The CDR3 sequence is 15 residues long. CDR3 DNA: TGTGCCAGCAGTGGGATCCCTCGTAGCAATCAGCCCCAGCATTTT. Encoded protein: CASSGIPRSNQPQHF.

The gene calls are TRBV5-4 and TRBJ1-1; D gene unclear. This CDR3 contains 13 residues. Germline CDR1 is SGHNT and CDR2 is YYREEE (reference sequence). Trimming removed 3 bases at V and 5 bases at J, with 11 bases between. The CDR3 protein is CASSSPVETEAFF. CDR3 sequence (DNA): TGTGCCAGCAGCTCGCCGGTGGAGACTGAAGCTTTCTTT. Using reference TRBV5-4 and TRBJ1-1 for the parts outside the CDR3, the full variable domain is ETGVTQSPTHLIKTRGQQVTLRCSSQSGHNTVSWYQQALGQGPQFIFQYYREEENGRGNFPPRFSGLQFPNYSSELNVNALELDDSALYLCASSSPVETEAFFGQGTRLTVV.

The CDR3 DNA is TGCGCCAGCAGCCAAGAGCCGAGGACGGGGGAGCTGTTTTTT. Translating it yields CASSQEPRTGELFF. This chain connects TRBV4-3 to TRBJ2-2, with D unresolved. V lost 0 bases and J lost 8, with 10 bases in between. The CDR3 spans 14 residues. Germline V lookup: CDR1 LGHNA, CDR2 YSLEER.

J is TRBJ2-5 and V is TRBV5-1; D could derive from TRBD1 or TRBD2 (5 bases each). This CDR3 region has 11 residues. Trimming removed 4 bases from V and 5 bases from J, with 6 bases in between. The germline CDR1 and CDR2 sequences are SGHRS and YFSETQ. CDR3 in amino acids: CASSEGETQYF. The CDR3 DNA reads as TGCGCCAGCAGCGAGGGGGAGACCCAGTACTTC. Full variable domain (missing parts from reference TRBV5-1 and TRBJ2-5): KAGVTQTPRYLIKTRGQQVTLSCSPISGHRSVSWYQQTPGQGLQFLFEYFSETQRNKGNFPGRFSGRQFSNSRSEMNVSTLELGDSALYLCASSEGETQYFGPGTRLLVL.

The CDR3 DNA is TGTGCCAGCACGGACCCCAGGGGGACCCAGTACTTC. Translated, it gives CASTDPRGTQYF. V gene TRBV6-5 combines with J gene TRBJ2-5; D may be TRBD1 (6 bases). The CDR3 consists of 12 residues. CDR1 MNHEY and CDR2 SVGAGI come from the germline V gene. V lost 7 bases and J 7 bases, leaving 13 bases between the germline ends.

The chain couples TRBV12-3 or TRBV12-4 to TRBJ1-2, with 9 bases matching TRBD1. There are 13 residues in the CDR3. Germline trimming cut 1 base from V and 8 bases from J; bases unmatched to any gene: 2. The CDR3 DNA is TGTGCCAGCAGTTTAGTGGGACAGGGAGGCTACACCTTC. Its translation is CASSLVGQGGYTF.

The V and J genes are TRBV2 and TRBJ1-2; weak D call: TRBD1 (6 bases). Germline V gene lookup returns CDR1 SNHLY and CDR2 FYNNEI. The CDR3 totals 12 residues. V was pared by 8 bases and J by 0 bases, with 7 bases between. CDR3: CASYRANYGYTF. CDR3 nucleotide sequence: TGTGCCAGCTACAGGGCTAACTATGGCTACACCTTC.

V is TRBV10-3 and J is TRBJ1-3; D is unclear. Germline V gene data show CDR1 as ENHRY and CDR2 as SYGVKD. V was pared by 5 bases and J by 2 bases, with 10 bases between. This CDR3 spans 14 amino acids. CDR3 DNA: TGTGCCATCAGTCTGACTGAAACTGGAAACACCATATATTTT. It encodes CAISLTETGNTIYF.

The V and J genes are TRBV14 and TRBJ2-5; maybe TRBD2 (6 bases). CDR1 is SGHDN, CDR2 FVKESK, per germline. Trimming took off 0 bases at V and 2 bases at J, with 16 bases between the two ends. This CDR3 contains 17 residues. The CDR3 DNA reads as TGTGCCAGCAGCCAAGATGGAGCGGGCCCCGGGCAAGAGACCCAGTACTTC. Translation: CASSQDGAGPGQETQYF.

J is TRBJ1-3 and V is TRBV7-2; no clear D. V lost 4 bases and J 5 bases, leaving 6 bases between the germline ends. The CDR3 runs 12 residues. Germline values: CDR1 SGHTA, CDR2 FQGNSA. The CDR3 protein is CASSSERNTIYF. CDR3 in DNA: TGTGCCAGCAGCTCAGAGAGAAACACCATATATTTT. Variable domain in full (rest from reference TRBV7-2 and TRBJ1-3): GAGVSQSPSNKVTEKGKDVELRCDPISGHTALYWYRQSLGQGLEFLIYFQGNSAPDKSGLPSDRFSAERTGGSVSTLTIQRTQQEDSAVYLCASSSERNTIYFGEGSWLTVV.

The CDR3 spells CASSLQGAGTEAFF. The CDR3 nucleotides are TGTGCCAGCAGTCTACAGGGGGCGGGTACTGAAGCTTTCTTT. The chain is built from TRBV27 and TRBJ1-1; 9 bases agree with TRBD1. Trimming removed 5 bases from V and 5 bases from J; junction bases left unmatched: 6. The CDR3 has 14 amino acids. CDR1 is MNHEY, CDR2 SMNVEV, per germline (reference sequence).

DNA of the CDR3: TGTGCCAGCAGTTACTCGTCAGTCCGCTCCTACAATGAGCAGTTCTTC. Its translation is CASSYSSVRSYNEQFF. V gene TRBV6-5 combines with J gene TRBJ2-1; unclear D gene. The length of the CDR3 is 16 residues. Germline CDR1 reads MNHEY; CDR2 reads SVGAGI. Trimming took off 0 bases at V and 0 bases at J, with 9 bases between the two ends.

V is TRBV5-1 and J is TRBJ2-2; D not resolved. The CDR3 is made up of 13 amino acids. Trimming pared 1 base from V and 7 bases from J, leaving 8 bases between. Germline CDR1 is SGHRS and CDR2 is YFSETQ. The DNA for the CDR3 is TGCGCCAGCAGCTTGTCAGAGAACGGGGAGCTGTTTTTT. It specifies CASSLSENGELFF.

The chain couples TRBV25-1 to TRBJ1-1; D is ambiguous. V lost 0 bases and J lost 6, with 5 bases in between. Germline-derived CDR1 and CDR2 are MGHDK and SYGVNS. The CDR3 extends over 12 amino acids. The CDR3 region is CASSEYGAEAFF. CDR3 sequence (DNA): TGTGCCAGCAGTGAATACGGGGCTGAAGCTTTCTTT.

The chain carries TRBV18 and TRBJ1-2; D may be TRBD1 (5 bases). Germline CDR1 is KGHSH and CDR2 is LQKENI. The CDR3 is 13 amino acids. With 3 bases removed from V and 6 bases from J, the gap between germline ends came to 11 bases. The CDR3 coding sequence is TGTGCCAGCTCACCGGGGGAGGAGCATGGCTACACCTTC. Translated: CASSPGEEHGYTF.

This clone was counted once. The V call is TRBV5-1, the J call TRBJ1-1; D gene ambiguous. CDR3 size: 14 residues. The germline gives CDR1 SGHRS, CDR2 YFSETQ. V lost 1 base and J lost 2, with 9 bases in between. Here the CDR3 reads CASSLPQPNTEAFF. The CDR3 DNA is TGCGCCAGCAGCTTGCCACAGCCTAACACTGAAGCTTTCTTT.

The chain recombines TRBV29-1 with TRBJ1-1; tentative D call: TRBD1 (6 bases). V was trimmed by 7 bases and J by 2 bases, leaving 11 bases between them. There are 12 residues in the CDR3. Per the germline V gene, CDR1 is SQVTM and CDR2 is ANQGSEA. The CDR3 region has the DNA TGCAGCGGAAACAGGGCCAACACTGAAGCTTTCTTT. This gives the protein CSGNRANTEAFF.

This sequence joins TRBV4-1 and TRBJ2-7; D is perhaps TRBD2 (6 bases). From germline, CDR1 is MGHRA and CDR2 YSYEKL. CDR3 length: 15 residues. V lost 1 base to trimming and J lost 2 bases, with 12 bases between them. CDR3 DNA: TGCGCCAGCAGCCAAGGGGGTAGCGGCACCTACGAGCAGTACTTC. Amino acids: CASSQGGSGTYEQYF.